This is a list of T cell receptor beta chains from one sample in a study of shared clonotypes between healthy human individuals. Method: immunoSEQ multiplex PCR; TCRdb's copy keeps in-frame clones and lacks some. The sample consists of about 1.1 million clones, about 84% of them appearing once. Input material: memory CD4+ T cells from PBMCs. The receptor set was obtained from a man aged 18 to 29 in good health. Some clones in this sample may be carry-over from other donors' samples. Each CDR3 is given with its conserved first and last residue. A D gene is named only where the DNA matches it firmly. Clone size is shown for a subset of rows, as once, few, many or a class of expanded clone.

DNA,CDR3,J,D,size,V
TGTGCCAGCAGCGCGAGGACGCCAGGGCCCTCGTTGGGGAGCTCCTACGAGCAGTACTTC,CASSARTPGPSLGSSYEQYF,TRBJ2-7,NA,many,TRBV7-6
TGTGCCAGCTCACCAGCAGGACTCGGTGGAGGCTACACCTTC,CASSPAGLGGGYTF,TRBJ1-2,NA,NA,TRBV18
TGTGCCAGCAGCCGGACAGGGGACTATGGCTACACCTTC,CASSRTGDYGYTF,TRBJ1-2,TRBD1,NA,TRBV11-2
TGTGCCAGCGAGGCAGCAACTAATGAAAAACTGTTTTTT,CASEAATNEKLFF,TRBJ1-4,NA,NA,TRBV2
TGTGCCAGCAGTTACGGGGGGCGAGGAGGCTACACCTTC,CASSYGGRGGYTF,TRBJ1-2,NA,NA,TRBV6-5
TGCGCCAGCAGTGCCAGGAGCACAGATACGCAGTATTTT,CASSARSTDTQYF,TRBJ2-3,NA,NA,TRBV10-1
TGTGCCAGCTCAGCCCGACAGGGAAGCTATGGCTACACCTTC,CASSARQGSYGYTF,TRBJ1-2,TRBD1,NA,TRBV18
TGTGCCAGCACCCACCGTGGGGACAGCAATGAGCAGTTCTTC,CASTHRGDSNEQFF,TRBJ2-1,TRBD1,NA,TRBV27
TGCGCCAGCAGCGATATAGGGACAGGGAGGGTCTACGAGCAGTACTTC,CASSDIGTGRVYEQYF,TRBJ2-7,TRBD1,NA,TRBV5-1
TGTGCCAGCAGTTCTTGGAGACAGGGGGCCACTGAAGCTTTCTTT,CASSSWRQGATEAFF,TRBJ1-1,TRBD1,NA,TRBV6-5
TGTGCCAGCAGGACCGGGACAGGGGGGACTGAAGCTTTCTTT,CASRTGTGGTEAFF,TRBJ1-1,TRBD1,once,TRBV28
TGTGCCAGCACAGAGGCGGTACAGGGGCGATCACCCCTCCACTTT,CASTEAVQGRSPLHF,TRBJ1-6,TRBD1,NA,TRBV28
TGTGCCAGCAGTGGGGGACCTGGGACCGGGGAGCTGTTTTTT,CASSGGPGTGELFF,TRBJ2-2,NA,NA,TRBV28
TGTGCCAGCAGTTCAAGACGCCCCCAAGGGTCGAGTGAAGCTTTCTTT,CASSSRRPQGSSEAFF,TRBJ1-1,NA,NA,TRBV27
TGTGCCAGCAGCTACCTAGCGGGGCTCCAAGAGACCCAGTACTTC,CASSYLAGLQETQYF,TRBJ2-5,TRBD2,NA,TRBV28
TGTGCCAGCAGTTTGGGCGGGAACTTTATCTGGGGGGAGCCCCAGCATTTT,CASSLGGNFIWGEPQHF,TRBJ1-5,NA,NA,TRBV28
TGTGCCAGCAGCTTGGGAACGAACACTGAAGCTTTCTTT,CASSLGTNTEAFF,TRBJ1-1,NA,NA,TRBV7-2
TGTGCCAGCATTAAGGGGACCCCGAACACCGGGGAGCTGTTTTTT,CASIKGTPNTGELFF,TRBJ2-2,NA,NA,TRBV6-1
TGTGCCAGCAAGGGGACGACAGGGGGCTATGGCTACACCTTC,CASKGTTGGYGYTF,TRBJ1-2,TRBD1,NA,TRBV2
TGTGCCAGCACTCGGACAGGGGGCGAAACAGATACGCAGTATTTT,CASTRTGGETDTQYF,TRBJ2-3,TRBD1,few,TRBV2
TGTGCCAGCAGCTTCTCAATACCGGGACAGGGGGACTATGGCTACACCTTC,CASSFSIPGQGDYGYTF,TRBJ1-2,TRBD1,few,TRBV11-2
TGTGCCAGCCGGTTCGAGTACGAGCAGTACTTC,CASRFEYEQYF,TRBJ2-7,NA,NA,TRBV6-5
TGTGCCAGCTCCGCTGGGACAGGGGGGGTAGGACAGCCCCAGCATTTT,CASSAGTGGVGQPQHF,TRBJ1-5,TRBD1,NA,TRBV27
TGTGCCAGCAGCGTAGACAGGGGGCCCTATGGCTACACCTTC,CASSVDRGPYGYTF,TRBJ1-2,TRBD1,NA,TRBV9
TGTGCCAGCAGTTTCAGTACAGATACGCAGTATTTT,CASSFSTDTQYF,TRBJ2-3,NA,NA,TRBV28
TGTGCCAGCAGTCCAAATAGAGCCCTGGTATCCTACAATGAGCAGTTCTTC,CASSPNRALVSYNEQFF,TRBJ2-1,NA,NA,TRBV27
TGTGCCAGCAGTTATTTACCGGGACAGGGGAACACTGAAGCTTTCTTT,CASSYLPGQGNTEAFF,TRBJ1-1,TRBD1,NA,TRBV28
TGTGCCAGCAGCTTGACAGTGAGTTCCTACGAGCAGTACTTC,CASSLTVSSYEQYF,TRBJ2-7,NA,NA,TRBV7-2
TGTGCCAGCAGCGCTAACTCGGGTCCTCGGGACGAGCAGTACTTC,CASSANSGPRDEQYF,TRBJ2-7,NA,NA,TRBV7-9
TGTGCCAGCTCACCCAAACCCCCGGGACGGATGTCTGTTGGGCCCCAGCATTTT,CASSPKPPGRMSVGPQHF,TRBJ1-5,NA,few,TRBV18
TGTGCCAGCAGTCAGGGGTCAGCCACCGGGGAGCTGTTTTTT,CASSQGSATGELFF,TRBJ2-2,NA,once,TRBV11-2
TGTGCCATCAGTGGGGACAGGGAGGGCTATGGCTACACCTTC,CAISGDREGYGYTF,TRBJ1-2,TRBD1,many,TRBV10-3
TGTGCCAGCAGCCGGGACAGGGACTACGAGCAGTACTTC,CASSRDRDYEQYF,TRBJ2-7,TRBD1,few,TRBV13
TGTGCCTGGAGTACCCCGACAGGACCTAATGAAAAACTGTTTTTT,CAWSTPTGPNEKLFF,TRBJ1-4,NA,NA,TRBV30
TGTGCCAGCAGTGAAGCGCCTAGCTCCTACAATGAGCAGTTCTTC,CASSEAPSSYNEQFF,TRBJ2-1,NA,few,TRBV6-1
TGTGCCAGCCGTAGGGCGGCCAGCACAGATACGCAGTATTTT,CASRRAASTDTQYF,TRBJ2-3,NA,once,TRBV9
TGTGCCAGCAGCTTAGTGATACTAGCGGGAGTTACCGGGGAGCTGTTTTTT,CASSLVILAGVTGELFF,TRBJ2-2,TRBD2,once,TRBV7-9
TGTGCCAGTGGGGACTACCGCGAGCAGTACTTC,CASGDYREQYF,TRBJ2-7,TRBD2,few,TRBV19
TGTGCCACCAGTATGCACAGGGGCACTGAAGCTTTCTTT,CATSMHRGTEAFF,TRBJ1-1,TRBD1,NA,TRBV15
TGTGCCAGCAGCTTATCACGACTAGCGGGAGGATCAGAGACCCAGTACTTC,CASSLSRLAGGSETQYF,TRBJ2-5,TRBD2,few,TRBV7-9
TGTGCCAGCCACTCTAGCGGGAGTTACAATGAGCAGTTCTTC,CASHSSGSYNEQFF,TRBJ2-1,TRBD2,few,TRBV28
TGCAGCGTTGAAGGGGGCAGGGGGGCAGATACGCAGTATTTT,CSVEGGRGADTQYF,TRBJ2-3,NA,once,TRBV29-1